A selection of T cell receptor beta chains follows, all from one sample in a study of CD8 T cells in ankylosing spondylitis. TCRdb re-derived calls from the 5' RACE reads in MiXCR, one entry per CDR3 protein. The sample carries under 400,000 distinct CDR3 sequences, about 9.9% recorded once. Material for sequencing was blood, either unsorted or a sorted T cell fraction (not recorded which). Every receptor here comes from a female donor with ankylosing spondylitis or in good health (not recorded which). Each CDR3 is given with its conserved first and last residue. Each record gives: D gene, V gene, CDR3 length, clone size, J gene, CDR3 DNA, CDR3 protein. D genes are given only for firm matches. Size is stated for part of the rows, as once, few or many counts, or as a class when the clone is expanded.

d_call: NA; v_call: TRBV4-3; cdr3_length: 14; clone_size: many; j_call: TRBJ1-1; cdr3_nt: TGCGCCAGCAGCCAAGATGGGCAGGGTACTGAAGCTTTCTTT; cdr3_aa: CASSQDGQGTEAFF
d_call: NA; v_call: TRBV5-1; cdr3_length: 16; clone_size: many; j_call: TRBJ2-1; cdr3_nt: TGCGCCAGCAGCTTGATGCAGGGCAGTTCCCACAATGAGCAGTTCTTC; cdr3_aa: CASSLMQGSSHNEQFF
d_call: NA; v_call: TRBV5-1; cdr3_length: 14; clone_size: many; j_call: TRBJ2-2; cdr3_nt: TGCGCCAGCACCGGCAGGGGGAACACCGGGGAGCTGTTTTTT; cdr3_aa: CASTGRGNTGELFF
d_call: TRBD2; v_call: TRBV12-3/TRBV12-4; cdr3_length: 14; clone_size: NA; j_call: TRBJ2-5; cdr3_nt: TGTGCCAGCGGACTAGCGGGTCCTAAAGAGACCCAGTACTTC; cdr3_aa: CASGLAGPKETQYF
d_call: NA; v_call: TRBV11-2; cdr3_length: 14; clone_size: few; j_call: TRBJ2-1; cdr3_nt: TGTGCCAGCAGCTTTAGGCCGGGCGACAATGAGCAGTTCTTC; cdr3_aa: CASSFRPGDNEQFF
d_call: TRBD1; v_call: TRBV27; cdr3_length: 15; clone_size: NA; j_call: TRBJ2-1; cdr3_nt: TGTGCCAGCAGTCCCAGGGACAGCTCCTACAATGAGCAGTTCTTC; cdr3_aa: CASSPRDSSYNEQFF
d_call: NA; v_call: TRBV3-1; cdr3_length: 14; clone_size: few; j_call: TRBJ1-1; cdr3_nt: TGTGCCAGCAGCCCCACCCGGGGAACGGGCACGGCTTTCTTT; cdr3_aa: CASSPTRGTGTAFF
d_call: NA; v_call: TRBV20-1; cdr3_length: 15; clone_size: many; j_call: TRBJ2-4; cdr3_nt: TGCAGTGCTAGAAGGGGGGGTGAAGCCAAAAACATTCAGTACTTC; cdr3_aa: CSARRGGEAKNIQYF
d_call: NA; v_call: TRBV5-8; cdr3_length: 11; clone_size: many; j_call: TRBJ1-4; cdr3_nt: TGTGCCAGCAGCCCCAACGAATTGCTGTTTTTT; cdr3_aa: CASSPNELLFF
d_call: TRBD2; v_call: TRBV20-1; cdr3_length: 16; clone_size: many; j_call: TRBJ2-7; cdr3_nt: TGCAGTGCTAGATCCGATAGTGCTAGCGGGAGCTACGAGCAGTACTTC; cdr3_aa: CSARSDSASGSYEQYF
d_call: NA; v_call: TRBV20-1; cdr3_length: 16; clone_size: many; j_call: TRBJ1-5; cdr3_nt: TGCAGTGCTAGGCGGTCGGCCCAGGGTGCAGGGCAGCCCCAGCATTTT; cdr3_aa: CSARRSAQGAGQPQHF
d_call: TRBD1; v_call: TRBV5-1; cdr3_length: 16; clone_size: many; j_call: TRBJ1-6; cdr3_nt: TGCGCCAGCAGCGGACAGGCGAGCTCCTATAATTCACCCCTCCACTTT; cdr3_aa: CASSGQASSYNSPLHF
d_call: NA; v_call: TRBV7-8; cdr3_length: 13; clone_size: few; j_call: TRBJ1-1; cdr3_nt: TGTGCCAGCAGCTTAGATGGGGCAGTAGAAGCTTTCTTT; cdr3_aa: CASSLDGAVEAFF
d_call: NA; v_call: TRBV20-1; cdr3_length: 13; clone_size: many; j_call: TRBJ1-1; cdr3_nt: TGCAGTGCTCCTTCGACGGTGAACACTGAAGCTTTCTTT; cdr3_aa: CSAPSTVNTEAFF
d_call: NA; v_call: TRBV20-1; cdr3_length: 15; clone_size: many; j_call: TRBJ2-5; cdr3_nt: TGCAGTGCTAGGCTGGGGGCTAGCCTACAAGAGACCCAGTACTTC; cdr3_aa: CSARLGASLQETQYF
d_call: TRBD1; v_call: TRBV20-1; cdr3_length: 15; clone_size: many; j_call: TRBJ2-5; cdr3_nt: TGCAGTGCCAGCAGGACAGGACAGGCTACTGTGGGCCAGTACTTC; cdr3_aa: CSASRTGQATVGQYF
d_call: TRBD2; v_call: TRBV20-1; cdr3_length: 14; clone_size: few; j_call: TRBJ2-7; cdr3_nt: TGCAGTGCTCACCTACTAGCGGGAGCGTACGAGCAGTACTTC; cdr3_aa: CSAHLLAGAYEQYF
d_call: NA; v_call: TRBV6-5; cdr3_length: 12; clone_size: many; j_call: TRBJ1-1; cdr3_nt: TGTGCCAGCTCGACAGGCGGGACTGAAGCTTTCTTT; cdr3_aa: CASSTGGTEAFF
d_call: TRBD2; v_call: TRBV27; cdr3_length: 14; clone_size: many; j_call: TRBJ2-7; cdr3_nt: TGTGCCAGCAGGCGGGGGAAAATCTCCTACGAGCAGTACTTC; cdr3_aa: CASRRGKISYEQYF
d_call: NA; v_call: TRBV6-1; cdr3_length: 14; clone_size: many; j_call: TRBJ2-2; cdr3_nt: TGTGCCAGCAGCCTCCCAGGTCTCACCGGGGAGCTGTTTTTT; cdr3_aa: CASSLPGLTGELFF
d_call: NA; v_call: TRBV5-5; cdr3_length: 14; clone_size: many; j_call: TRBJ2-3; cdr3_nt: TGTGCCAGCAGCTCGGAAGGGGTTGCAGATACGCAGTATTTT; cdr3_aa: CASSSEGVADTQYF
d_call: NA; v_call: TRBV9; cdr3_length: 18; clone_size: NA; j_call: TRBJ2-1; cdr3_nt: TGTGCCAGCAGCGACCCCAGTGAAGCGGACAACACCTACAATGAGCAGTTCTTC; cdr3_aa: CASSDPSEADNTYNEQFF
d_call: NA; v_call: TRBV20-1; cdr3_length: 13; clone_size: many; j_call: TRBJ2-2; cdr3_nt: TGCAGTGCCGGGACTTATAACACCGGGGAGCTGTTTTTT; cdr3_aa: CSAGTYNTGELFF
d_call: TRBD2; v_call: TRBV12-3/TRBV12-4; cdr3_length: 13; clone_size: many; j_call: TRBJ2-7; cdr3_nt: TGTGCCACCCTGACTAGCGGAACCTACGAGCAGTACTTC; cdr3_aa: CATLTSGTYEQYF
d_call: NA; v_call: TRBV10-3; cdr3_length: 11; clone_size: many; j_call: TRBJ2-7; cdr3_nt: TGTGCCGTAGGCACATACTACGAGCAGTACTTC; cdr3_aa: CAVGTYYEQYF
d_call: TRBD1; v_call: TRBV20-1; cdr3_length: 13; clone_size: many; j_call: TRBJ2-7; cdr3_nt: TGCAGTGCCATGACAGGGGGCGGTTACGAGCAGTACTTC; cdr3_aa: CSAMTGGGYEQYF
d_call: NA; v_call: TRBV12-3/TRBV12-4; cdr3_length: 15; clone_size: few; j_call: TRBJ1-4; cdr3_nt: TGTGCCAGCACCCCGGGGACAAGGACTAATGAAAAACTGTTTTTT; cdr3_aa: CASTPGTRTNEKLFF